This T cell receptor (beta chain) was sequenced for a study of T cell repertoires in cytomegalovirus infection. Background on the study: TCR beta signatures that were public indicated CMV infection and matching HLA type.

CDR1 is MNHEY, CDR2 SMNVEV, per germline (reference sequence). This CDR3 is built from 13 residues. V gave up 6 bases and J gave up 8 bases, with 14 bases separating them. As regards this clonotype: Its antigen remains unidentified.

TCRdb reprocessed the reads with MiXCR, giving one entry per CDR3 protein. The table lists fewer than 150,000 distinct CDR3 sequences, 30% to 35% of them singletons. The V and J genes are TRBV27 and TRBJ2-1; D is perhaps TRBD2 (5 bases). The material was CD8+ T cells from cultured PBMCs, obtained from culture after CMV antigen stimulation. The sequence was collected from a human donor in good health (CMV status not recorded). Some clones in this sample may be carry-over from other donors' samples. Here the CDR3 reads CASRLLGSDEQFF. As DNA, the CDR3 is TGTGCCAGCAGACTACTAGGGTCGGATGAGCAGTTCTTC.